This T cell receptor (beta chain) was captured in a study of cytomegalovirus exposure and HLA in healthy donors. Profiled with immunoSEQ multiplex PCR; TCRdb holds only in-frame clones, not every one. This table holds about 190,000 clones, about 84% found once. The CDR3 contains 15 residues. V was clipped by 2 bases and J by 15 bases; unmatched bases: 10. CDR1 MDHEN and CDR2 SYDVKM come from the germline V gene. The chain is built from TRBV28 and TRBJ2-1; 13 bases are shared with TRBD2. Material: PBMCs. The TCR sequence derives from a woman aged 18-29 years in good health and CMV-seronegative. The CDR3 nucleotides are TGTGCCAGCAGTTTACGGGGACTAGCGGGACACTACCCGTTCTTC. It specifies CASSLRGLAGHYPFF.